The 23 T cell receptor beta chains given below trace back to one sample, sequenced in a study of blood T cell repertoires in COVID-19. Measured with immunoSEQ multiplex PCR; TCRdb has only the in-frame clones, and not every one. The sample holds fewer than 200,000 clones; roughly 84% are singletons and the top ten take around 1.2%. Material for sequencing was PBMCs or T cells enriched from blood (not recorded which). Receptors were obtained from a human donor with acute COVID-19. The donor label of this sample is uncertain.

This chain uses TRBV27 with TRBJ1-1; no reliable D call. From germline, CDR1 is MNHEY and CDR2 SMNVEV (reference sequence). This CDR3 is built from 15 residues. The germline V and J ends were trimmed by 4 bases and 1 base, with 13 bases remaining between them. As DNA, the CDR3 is TGTGCCAGCAGTTACAGCGGCCTCGGGAACACTGAAGCTTTCTTT. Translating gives CASSYSGLGNTEAFF.

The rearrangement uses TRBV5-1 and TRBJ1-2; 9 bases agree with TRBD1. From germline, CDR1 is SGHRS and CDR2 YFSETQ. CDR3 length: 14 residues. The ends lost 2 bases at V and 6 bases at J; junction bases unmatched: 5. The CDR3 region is CASSFTGGVNGYTF. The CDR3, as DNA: TGCGCCAGCAGCTTTACAGGGGGCGTAAATGGCTACACCTTC.

The CDR3 DNA reads TGTGCCAGCAGCTTAACAAGGGGGCATCAGCCCCAGCATTTT. Protein product: CASSLTRGHQPQHF. The chain is built from TRBV7-8 and TRBJ1-5, with 7 bases that match TRBD1. Germline CDR1 and CDR2: SGHVS and FQNEAQ. V shed 2 bases and J 5 bases; nucleotides not matched to a gene: 3. The CDR3 is 14 residues long.

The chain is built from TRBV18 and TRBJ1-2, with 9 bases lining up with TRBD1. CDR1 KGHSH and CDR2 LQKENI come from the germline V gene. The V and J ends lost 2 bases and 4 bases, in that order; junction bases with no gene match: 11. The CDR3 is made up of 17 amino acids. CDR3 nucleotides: TGTGCCAGCTCACCAGGGGACAGGGAGAGTTCTATCTATGGCTACACCTTC. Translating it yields CASSPGDRESSIYGYTF.

CDR3 nucleotide sequence: TGCAGCGCGGAACAGGGGGCCGGGGAGCTGTTTTTT. This encodes CSAEQGAGELFF. This chain joins TRBV29-1 and TRBJ2-2; TRBD1 agrees at 8 bases. The V and J ends lost 7 bases and 6 bases, in that order; junction bases with no gene match: 4. This CDR3 comprises 12 residues. CDR1 SQVTM and CDR2 ANQGSEA come from the germline V gene.

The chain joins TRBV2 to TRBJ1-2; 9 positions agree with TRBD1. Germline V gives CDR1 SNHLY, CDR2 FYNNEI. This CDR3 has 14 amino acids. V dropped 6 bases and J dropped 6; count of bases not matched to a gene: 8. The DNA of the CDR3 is TGTGCCAGCAGCATGGGACAGGGCGGACATGGCTACACCTTC. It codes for CASSMGQGGHGYTF.

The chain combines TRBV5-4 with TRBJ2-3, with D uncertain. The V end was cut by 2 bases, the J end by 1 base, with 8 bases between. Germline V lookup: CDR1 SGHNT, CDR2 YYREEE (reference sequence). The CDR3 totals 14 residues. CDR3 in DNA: TGTGCCAGCAGCTTAAGCCAGGGCACAGATACGCAGTATTTT. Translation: CASSLSQGTDTQYF. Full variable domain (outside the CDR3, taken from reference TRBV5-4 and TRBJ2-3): ETGVTQSPTHLIKTRGQQVTLRCSSQSGHNTVSWYQQALGQGPQFIFQYYREEENGRGNFPPRFSGLQFPNYSSELNVNALELDDSALYLCASSLSQGTDTQYFGPGTRLTVL.

The CDR3 loop is CASSGAGTEAFF. CDR3 nucleotides: TGTGCCAGCAGCGGGGCTGGCACTGAAGCTTTCTTT. The rearrangement uses TRBV9 and TRBJ1-1; no reliable D call. This CDR3 has 12 amino acids. Trimming stripped 3 bases from V and 4 bases from J, with 7 bases between. Germline V CDR1 and CDR2: SGDLS, YYNGEE.

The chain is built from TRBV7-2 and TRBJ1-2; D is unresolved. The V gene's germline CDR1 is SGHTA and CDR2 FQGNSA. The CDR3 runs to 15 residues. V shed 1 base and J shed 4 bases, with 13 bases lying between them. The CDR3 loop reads CASSLVPGLGYGYTF. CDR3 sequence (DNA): TGTGCCAGCAGCTTAGTTCCGGGTCTGGGCTATGGCTACACCTTC.

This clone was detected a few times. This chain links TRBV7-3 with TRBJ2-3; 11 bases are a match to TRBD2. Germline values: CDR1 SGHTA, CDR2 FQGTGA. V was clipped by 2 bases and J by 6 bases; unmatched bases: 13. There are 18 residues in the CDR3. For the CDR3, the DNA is TGTGCCAGCAGCTTAGGGCTAGCGGGGGGAGACTTAAGGGATACGCAGTATTTT. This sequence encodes CASSLGLAGGDLRDTQYF.

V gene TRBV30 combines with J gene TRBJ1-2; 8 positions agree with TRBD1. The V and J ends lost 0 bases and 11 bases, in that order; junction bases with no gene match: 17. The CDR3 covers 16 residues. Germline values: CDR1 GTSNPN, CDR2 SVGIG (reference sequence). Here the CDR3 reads CAWSVNRGQAIERYTF. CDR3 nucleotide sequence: TGTGCCTGGAGTGTAAATCGGGGACAGGCAATAGAACGTTACACCTTC.

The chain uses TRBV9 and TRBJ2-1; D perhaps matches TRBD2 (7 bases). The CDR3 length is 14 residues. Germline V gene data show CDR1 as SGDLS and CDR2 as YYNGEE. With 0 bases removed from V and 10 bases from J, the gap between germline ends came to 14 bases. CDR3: CASSVVGTGGEQFF. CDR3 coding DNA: TGTGCCAGCAGCGTAGTGGGGACGGGGGGCGAGCAGTTCTTC.

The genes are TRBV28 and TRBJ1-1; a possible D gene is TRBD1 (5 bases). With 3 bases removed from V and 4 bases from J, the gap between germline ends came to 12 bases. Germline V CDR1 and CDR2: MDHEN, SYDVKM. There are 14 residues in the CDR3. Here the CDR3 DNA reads TGTGCCAGCAGTTTGGGGGGTATTGGCACTGAAGCTTTCTTT. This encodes CASSLGGIGTEAFF.

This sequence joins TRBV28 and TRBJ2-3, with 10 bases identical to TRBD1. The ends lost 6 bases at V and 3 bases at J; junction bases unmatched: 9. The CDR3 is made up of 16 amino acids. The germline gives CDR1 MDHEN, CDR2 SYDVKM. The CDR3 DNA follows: TGTGCCAGCAGCTCCCCGGGACAGGGGACGACAGATACGCAGTATTTT. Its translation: CASSSPGQGTTDTQYF.

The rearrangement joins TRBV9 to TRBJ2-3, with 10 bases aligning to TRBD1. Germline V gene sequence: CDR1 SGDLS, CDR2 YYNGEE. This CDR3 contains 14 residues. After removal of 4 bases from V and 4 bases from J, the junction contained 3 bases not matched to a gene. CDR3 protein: CASSKGQGADTQYF. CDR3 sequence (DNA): TGTGCCAGCAGCAAAGGACAGGGGGCAGATACGCAGTATTTT.

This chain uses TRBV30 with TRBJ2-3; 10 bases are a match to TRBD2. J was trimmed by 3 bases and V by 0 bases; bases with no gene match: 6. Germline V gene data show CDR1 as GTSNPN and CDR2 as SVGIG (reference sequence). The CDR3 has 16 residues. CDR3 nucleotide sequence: TGTGCCTGGAGTGTAGCGGGGGGGTTCGAGACAGATACGCAGTATTTT. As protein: CAWSVAGGFETDTQYF.

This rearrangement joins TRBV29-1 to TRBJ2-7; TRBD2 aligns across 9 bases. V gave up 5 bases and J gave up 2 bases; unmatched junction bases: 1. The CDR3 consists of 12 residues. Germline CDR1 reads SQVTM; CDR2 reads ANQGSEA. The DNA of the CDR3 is TGCAGCGTTCTAGCGGGAACCTACGAGCAGTACTTC. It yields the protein CSVLAGTYEQYF.

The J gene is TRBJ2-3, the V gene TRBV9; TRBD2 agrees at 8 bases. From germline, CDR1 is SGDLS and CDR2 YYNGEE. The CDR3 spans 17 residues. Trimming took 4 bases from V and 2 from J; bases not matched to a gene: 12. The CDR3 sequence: CASSPPQAGAFTDTQYF. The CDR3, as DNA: TGTGCCAGCAGCCCTCCCCAAGCGGGGGCGTTCACAGATACGCAGTATTTT.

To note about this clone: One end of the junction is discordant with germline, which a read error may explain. CDR3 bases: TGTGCCACCAGCCGCGGGGATACGCAGTATTTT. Translation gives CATSRGDTQYF. The J gene is TRBJ2-3, the V gene TRBV11-2; tentative D call: TRBD2 (5 bases). CDR1 is SGHAT and CDR2 is FQNNGV in the germline V gene. The CDR3 is 11 residues long.

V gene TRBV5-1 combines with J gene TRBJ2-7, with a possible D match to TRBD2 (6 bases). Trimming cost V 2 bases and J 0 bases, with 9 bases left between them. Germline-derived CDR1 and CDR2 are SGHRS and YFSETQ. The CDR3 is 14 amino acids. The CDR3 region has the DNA TGCGCCAGCAGCTTCCGGGGGAGCTCCTACGAGCAGTACTTC. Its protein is CASSFRGSSYEQYF.

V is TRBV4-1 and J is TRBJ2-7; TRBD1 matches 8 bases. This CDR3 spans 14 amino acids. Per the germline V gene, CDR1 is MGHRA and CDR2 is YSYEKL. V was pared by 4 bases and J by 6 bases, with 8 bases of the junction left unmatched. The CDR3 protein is CASSRGTGRSEQYF. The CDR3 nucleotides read TGCGCCAGCAGCCGAGGGACAGGACGAAGCGAGCAGTACTTC.

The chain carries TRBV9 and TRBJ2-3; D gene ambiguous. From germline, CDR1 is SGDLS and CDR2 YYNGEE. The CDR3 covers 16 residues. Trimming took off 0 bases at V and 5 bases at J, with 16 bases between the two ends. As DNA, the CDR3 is TGTGCCAGCAGCGTAGCTGCCTTACCCGGCGGAGATACGCAGTATTTT. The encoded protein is CASSVAALPGGDTQYF.

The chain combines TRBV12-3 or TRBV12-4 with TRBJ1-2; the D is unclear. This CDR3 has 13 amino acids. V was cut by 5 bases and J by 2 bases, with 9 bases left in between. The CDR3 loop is CASSSAKNYGYTF. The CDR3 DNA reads TGTGCCAGCAGTAGCGCCAAAAACTATGGCTACACCTTC.